The subject of this entry is one TCR beta chain. Trimming at V came to 2 bases and at J to 4 bases, leaving 7 bases not matched to a gene. There are 15 residues in the CDR3. Germline CDR1 GTSNPN, CDR2 SVGIG (reference sequence). The data stem from a study of blood T cell repertoires in COVID-19. At the level of the study: Italy, Spain and the United States were the sources of the convalescent and acute COVID-19 samples. PBMCs, B-cell-depleted T cells, or T cells were the source of the cDNA or gDNA that made up the material.

The study drew participants aged about 18 to 95 years from approximately 23 US areas. Each exposed participant met a COVID-19 case in the 2 weeks preceding study entry. The data were produced by immunoSEQ multiplex PCR, yet TCRdb's version contains in-frame clones alone and is incomplete. The repertoire includes nearly 300,000 clones, roughly 90% of them detected once, and under 3.5% sits in the top ten. Sequencing was done on a sample of PBMCs or T cells enriched from blood (not recorded which). The clonotype originates from a woman aged 45-60 years who had been exposed to COVID-19. The chain combines TRBV30 with TRBJ2-3, with TRBD2 matching 9 bases. The DNA of the CDR3 is TGTGCCTGGAGTTTTGGACTAGCGCCTCCAGATACGCAGTATTTT. It encodes CAWSFGLAPPDTQYF. Complete variable domain (other parts from reference TRBV30 and TRBJ2-3): SQTIHQWPATLVQPVGSPLSLECTVEGTSNPNLYWYRQAAGRGLQLLFYSVGIGQISSEVPQNLSASRPQDRQFILSSKKLLLSDSGFYLCAWSFGLAPPDTQYFGPGTRLTVL.